This T cell receptor (beta chain) was documented in a study of shared clonotypes between healthy human individuals. Trimming removed 3 bases from V and 5 bases from J, with 8 bases in between. The CDR3 has 13 amino acids. Germline CDR1 is KGHSH and CDR2 is LQKENI. Points on this clone: Other DNA sequences in the sample encode the same CDR3.

The table came from immunoSEQ multiplex PCR; TCRdb's copy has only in-frame clones and leaves some out. Seen here are some 500,000 clones, more than 95% observed once, and the top ten hold 0.05% to 0.08%. This rearrangement joins TRBV18 to TRBJ1-5, with D maybe TRBD1 (5 bases). The origin of this receptor is a woman in her twenties or thirties in good health. The material sequenced was naive CD4+ T cells sorted from blood. As to subset: CD45RA+ positively selected. The CDR3: CASSPRGDQPQHF. The CDR3 nucleotides are TGTGCCAGCTCACCTCGGGGGGATCAGCCCCAGCATTTT. Full variable domain (outside the CDR3, taken from reference TRBV18 and TRBJ1-5): NAGVMQNPRHLVRRRGQEARLRCSPMKGHSHVYWYRQLPEEGLKFMVYLQKENIIDESGMPKERFSAEFPKEGPSILRIQQVVRGDSAAYFCASSPRGDQPQHFGDGTRLSIL.